The entry that follows covers one TCR beta chain sequence. Its antigen is still unknown. Sequencing used immunoSEQ multiplex PCR; TCRdb keeps in-frame clones, though not all of them. The sample lists approximately 97,000 clones; around 93% were seen once. The sample originates from a study of T cell responses to AZD1222 COVID-19 vaccine. Study-level findings and limits: Spike as a whole was targeted by vaccine-associated CD4 TCRs, dominant at 160-218 and 743-854. Clonal diversity was possibly underestimated; the donors were predominantly white British and more often female. Vaccination with two AZD1222 doses was followed by a rise in Spike-specific TCR breadth and depth.

The CDR3 extends over 15 amino acids. Germline V gene lookup returns CDR1 LNHDA and CDR2 SQIVND (reference sequence). V was trimmed by 1 base and J by 2 bases, leaving 9 bases between them. The TCR was taken from an adult in good health. The input for sequencing was peripheral blood, taken on day 0 of AZD1222 vaccination. The chain combines TRBV19 with TRBJ2-1; D not certain. Here the CDR3 DNA reads TGTGCCAGTAGTATAGGTGACGGTACCTACAATGAGCAGTTCTTC. This sequence encodes CASSIGDGTYNEQFF.